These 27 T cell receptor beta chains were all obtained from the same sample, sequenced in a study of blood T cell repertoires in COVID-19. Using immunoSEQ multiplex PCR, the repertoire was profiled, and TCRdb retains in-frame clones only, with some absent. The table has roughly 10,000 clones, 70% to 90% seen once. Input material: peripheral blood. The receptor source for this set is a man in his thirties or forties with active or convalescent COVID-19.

CDR3 residues: CASSERSSYNSPLHF. CDR3 DNA sequence: TGTGCCAGCAGTGAACGGAGCTCCTATAATTCACCCCTCCACTTT. The chain links TRBV6-4 to TRBJ1-6; no reliable D call. The germline CDR1 and CDR2 sequences are MRHNA and SNTAGT. The CDR3 is made up of 15 amino acids. V was cut by 3 bases and J by 0 bases, with 6 bases left in between.

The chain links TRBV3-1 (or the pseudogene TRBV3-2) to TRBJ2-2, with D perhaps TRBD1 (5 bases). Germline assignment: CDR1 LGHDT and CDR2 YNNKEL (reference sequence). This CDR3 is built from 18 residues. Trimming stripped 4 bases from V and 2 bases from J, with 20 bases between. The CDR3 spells CASSPGFFRVINTGELFF. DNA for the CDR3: TGTGCCAGCAGCCCAGGGTTTTTCAGGGTAATAAACACCGGGGAGCTGTTTTTT.

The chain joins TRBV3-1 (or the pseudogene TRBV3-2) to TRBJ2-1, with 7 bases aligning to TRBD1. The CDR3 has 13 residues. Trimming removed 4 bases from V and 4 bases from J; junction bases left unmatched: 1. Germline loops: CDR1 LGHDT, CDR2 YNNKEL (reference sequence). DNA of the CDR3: TGTGCCAGCAGCCCGGACAGGTACAATGAGCAGTTCTTC. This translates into CASSPDRYNEQFF.

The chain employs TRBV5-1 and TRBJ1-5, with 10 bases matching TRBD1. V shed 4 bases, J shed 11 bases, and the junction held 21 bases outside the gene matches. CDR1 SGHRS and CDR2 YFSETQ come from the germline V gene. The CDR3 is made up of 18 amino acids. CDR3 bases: TGCGCCAGCAGCCAACCTCCCGAGGGGACAGGGGCGGATCGGGCCCAGCATTTT. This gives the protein CASSQPPEGTGADRAQHF. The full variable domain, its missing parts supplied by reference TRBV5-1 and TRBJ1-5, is KAGVTQTPRYLIKTRGQQVTLSCSPISGHRSVSWYQQTPGQGLQFLFEYFSETQRNKGNFPGRFSGRQFSNSRSEMNVSTLELGDSALYLCASSQPPEGTGADRAQHFGDGTRLSIL.

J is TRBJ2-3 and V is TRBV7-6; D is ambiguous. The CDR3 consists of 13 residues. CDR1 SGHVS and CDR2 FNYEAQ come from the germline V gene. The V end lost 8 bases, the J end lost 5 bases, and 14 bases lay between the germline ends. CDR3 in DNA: TGTGCCAGCGCAAACACCTTGCAAGATACGCAGTATTTT. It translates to CASANTLQDTQYF.

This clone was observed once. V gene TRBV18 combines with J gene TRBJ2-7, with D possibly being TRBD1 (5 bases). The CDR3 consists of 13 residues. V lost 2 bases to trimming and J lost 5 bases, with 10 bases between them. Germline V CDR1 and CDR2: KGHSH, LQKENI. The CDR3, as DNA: TGTGCCAGCTCACCAGATTGGGGCGACGAGCAGTACGTC. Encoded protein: CASSPDWGDEQYV.

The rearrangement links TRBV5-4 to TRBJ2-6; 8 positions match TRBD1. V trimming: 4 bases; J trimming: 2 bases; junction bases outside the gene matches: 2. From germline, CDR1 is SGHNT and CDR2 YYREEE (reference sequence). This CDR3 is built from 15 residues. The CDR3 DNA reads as TGTGCCAGCAGCGTGACAGGGGCTGGGGCCAACGTCCTGACTTTC. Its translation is CASSVTGAGANVLTF.

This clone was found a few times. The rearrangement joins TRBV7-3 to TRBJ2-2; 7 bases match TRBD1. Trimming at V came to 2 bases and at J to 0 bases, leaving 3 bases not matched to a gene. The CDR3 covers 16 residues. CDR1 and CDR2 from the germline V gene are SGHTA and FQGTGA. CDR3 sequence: CASSLLDRANTGELFF. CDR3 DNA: TGTGCCAGCAGCTTACTTGACAGGGCGAACACCGGGGAGCTGTTTTTT.

DNA for the CDR3: TGTGCCAGCAGCTTATCCGTGGGCGCTGGAAACACCATATATTTT. This codes for CASSLSVGAGNTIYF. The genes are TRBV7-9 and TRBJ1-3, with D hard to call. The germline V gene encodes CDR1 SEHNR and CDR2 FQNEAQ (reference sequence). V was clipped by 2 bases and J by 2 bases, with 10 bases between them. The CDR3 extends over 15 amino acids.

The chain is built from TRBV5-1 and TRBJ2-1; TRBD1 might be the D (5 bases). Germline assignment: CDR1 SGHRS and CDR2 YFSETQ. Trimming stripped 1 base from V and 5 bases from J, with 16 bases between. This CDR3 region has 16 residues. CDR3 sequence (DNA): TGCGCCAGCAGCTTGTGGACAACTGGTCCAAACAATGAGCAGTTCTTC. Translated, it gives CASSLWTTGPNNEQFF. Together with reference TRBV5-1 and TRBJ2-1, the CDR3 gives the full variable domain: KAGVTQTPRYLIKTRGQQVTLSCSPISGHRSVSWYQQTPGQGLQFLFEYFSETQRNKGNFPGRFSGRQFSNSRSEMNVSTLELGDSALYLCASSLWTTGPNNEQFFGPGTRLTVL.

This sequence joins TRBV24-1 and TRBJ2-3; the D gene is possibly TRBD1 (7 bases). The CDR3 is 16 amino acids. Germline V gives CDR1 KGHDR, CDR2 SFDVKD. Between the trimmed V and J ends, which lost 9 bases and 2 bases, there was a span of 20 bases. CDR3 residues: CATAERRGVYTDTQYF. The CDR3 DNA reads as TGTGCCACCGCAGAACGCAGGGGGGTTTACACAGATACGCAGTATTTT.

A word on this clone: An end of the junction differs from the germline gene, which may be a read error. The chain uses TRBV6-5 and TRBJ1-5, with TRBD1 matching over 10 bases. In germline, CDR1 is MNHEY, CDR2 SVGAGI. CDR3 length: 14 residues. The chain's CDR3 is CASSSTGGYQPQHF. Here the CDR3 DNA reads TGTGCCAGTAGTTCGACAGGGGGCTACCAGCCCCAGCATTTT.

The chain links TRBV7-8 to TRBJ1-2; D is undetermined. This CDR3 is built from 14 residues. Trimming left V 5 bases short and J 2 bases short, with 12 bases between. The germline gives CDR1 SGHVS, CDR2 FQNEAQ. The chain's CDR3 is CASSPSGSNYGYTF. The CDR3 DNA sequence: TGTGCCAGCAGCCCCTCGGGGTCCAACTATGGCTACACCTTC.

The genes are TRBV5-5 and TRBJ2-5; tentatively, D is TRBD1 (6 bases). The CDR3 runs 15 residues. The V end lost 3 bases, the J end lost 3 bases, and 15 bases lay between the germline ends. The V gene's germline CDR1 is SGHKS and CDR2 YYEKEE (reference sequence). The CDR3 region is CASSSAGTREETQYF. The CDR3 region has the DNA TGTGCCAGCAGCTCAGCCGGGACACGCGAAGAGACCCAGTACTTC. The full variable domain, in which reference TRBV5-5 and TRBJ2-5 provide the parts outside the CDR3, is DAGVTQSPTHLIKTRGQQVTLRCSPISGHKSVSWYQQVLGQGPQFIFQYYEKEERGRGNFPDRFSARQFPNYSSELNVNALLLGDSALYLCASSSAGTREETQYFGPGTRLLVL.

This chain's CDR3 is CSATGSGELFF. CDR3 nucleotide sequence: TGCAGTGCTACAGGGTCCGGGGAGCTGTTTTTT. The rearrangement uses TRBV20-1 and TRBJ2-2; a possible D gene is TRBD1 (5 bases). Germline V gives CDR1 DFQATT, CDR2 SNEGSKA (reference sequence). This CDR3 is built from 11 residues. Deletions cut 4 bases from V and 6 bases from J, with 6 bases between.

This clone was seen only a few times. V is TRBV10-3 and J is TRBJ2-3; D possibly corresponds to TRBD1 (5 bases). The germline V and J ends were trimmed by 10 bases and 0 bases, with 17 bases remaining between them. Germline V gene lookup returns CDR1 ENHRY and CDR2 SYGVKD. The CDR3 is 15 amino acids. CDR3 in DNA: TGTGCCACCCTCCCGACAGTAGGGAGCACAGATACGCAGTATTTT. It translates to CATLPTVGSTDTQYF.

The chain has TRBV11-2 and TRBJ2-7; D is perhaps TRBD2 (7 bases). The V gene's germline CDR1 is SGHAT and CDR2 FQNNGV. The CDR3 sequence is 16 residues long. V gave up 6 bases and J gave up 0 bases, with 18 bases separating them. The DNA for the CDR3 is TGTGCCAGCAGTCGCCGAGGGGGGGTAGACTCCTACGAGCAGTACTTC. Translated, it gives CASSRRGGVDSYEQYF.

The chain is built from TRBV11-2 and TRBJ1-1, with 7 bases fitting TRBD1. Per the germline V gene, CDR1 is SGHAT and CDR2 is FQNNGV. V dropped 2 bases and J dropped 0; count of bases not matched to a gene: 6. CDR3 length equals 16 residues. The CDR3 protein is CASSLRFGTVNTEAFF. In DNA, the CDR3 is TGTGCCAGCAGCTTACGGTTCGGGACAGTGAACACTGAAGCTTTCTTT.

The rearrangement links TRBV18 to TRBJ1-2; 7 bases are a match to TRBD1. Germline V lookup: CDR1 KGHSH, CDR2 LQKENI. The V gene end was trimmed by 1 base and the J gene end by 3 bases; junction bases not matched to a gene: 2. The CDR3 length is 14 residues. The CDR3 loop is CASSPRQGYYGYTF. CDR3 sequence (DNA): TGTGCCAGCTCACCACGACAGGGCTACTATGGCTACACCTTC. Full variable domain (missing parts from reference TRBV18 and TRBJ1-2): NAGVMQNPRHLVRRRGQEARLRCSPMKGHSHVYWYRQLPEEGLKFMVYLQKENIIDESGMPKERFSAEFPKEGPSILRIQQVVRGDSAAYFCASSPRQGYYGYTFGSGTRLTVV.

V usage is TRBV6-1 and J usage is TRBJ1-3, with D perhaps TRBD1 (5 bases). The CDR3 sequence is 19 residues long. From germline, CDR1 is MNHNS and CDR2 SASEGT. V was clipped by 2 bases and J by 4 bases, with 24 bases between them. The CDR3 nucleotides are TGTGCCAGCAGTGAAACCTTTCGTCAGGACATCGGCTCAGGAAACACCATATATTTT. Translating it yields CASSETFRQDIGSGNTIYF.

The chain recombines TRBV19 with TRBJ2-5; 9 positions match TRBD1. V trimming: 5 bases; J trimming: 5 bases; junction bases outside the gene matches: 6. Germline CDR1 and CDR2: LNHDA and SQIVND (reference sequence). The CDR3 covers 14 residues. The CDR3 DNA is TGTGCCAGTAGTGGGGGGACAGGGAGGGAGACCCAGTACTTC. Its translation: CASSGGTGRETQYF. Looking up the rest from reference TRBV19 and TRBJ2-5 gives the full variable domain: DGGITQSPKYLFRKEGQNVTLSCEQNLNHDAMYWYRQDPGQGLRLIYYSQIVNDFQKGDIAEGYSVSREKKESFPLTVTSAQKNPTAFYLCASSGGTGRETQYFGPGTRLLVL.

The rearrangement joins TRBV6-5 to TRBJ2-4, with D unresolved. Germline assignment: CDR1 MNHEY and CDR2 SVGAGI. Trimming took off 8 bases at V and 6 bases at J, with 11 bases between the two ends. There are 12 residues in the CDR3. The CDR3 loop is CASGRPGNIQYF. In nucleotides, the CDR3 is TGTGCCAGCGGCCGGCCGGGAAACATTCAGTACTTC.

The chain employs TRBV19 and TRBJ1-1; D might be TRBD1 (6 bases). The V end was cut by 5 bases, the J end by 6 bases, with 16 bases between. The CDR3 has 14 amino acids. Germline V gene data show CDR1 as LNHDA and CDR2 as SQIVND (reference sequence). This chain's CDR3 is CASSWGMDSAEAFF. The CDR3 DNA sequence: TGTGCCAGTAGTTGGGGGATGGACAGCGCTGAAGCTTTCTTT.

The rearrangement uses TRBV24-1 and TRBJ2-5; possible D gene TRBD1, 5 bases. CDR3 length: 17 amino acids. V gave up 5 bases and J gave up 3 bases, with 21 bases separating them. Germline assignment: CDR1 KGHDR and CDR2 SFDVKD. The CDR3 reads CATSAGRVAGMKETQYF. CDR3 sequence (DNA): TGTGCCACCAGTGCGGGTCGGGTGGCAGGGATGAAAGAGACCCAGTACTTC.

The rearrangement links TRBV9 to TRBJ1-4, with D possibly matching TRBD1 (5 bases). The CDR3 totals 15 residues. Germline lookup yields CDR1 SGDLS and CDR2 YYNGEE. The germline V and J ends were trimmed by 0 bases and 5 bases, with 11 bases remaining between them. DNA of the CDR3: TGTGCCAGCAGCGTAGATGGGGCTTCAAATGAAAAACTGTTTTTT. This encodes CASSVDGASNEKLFF.

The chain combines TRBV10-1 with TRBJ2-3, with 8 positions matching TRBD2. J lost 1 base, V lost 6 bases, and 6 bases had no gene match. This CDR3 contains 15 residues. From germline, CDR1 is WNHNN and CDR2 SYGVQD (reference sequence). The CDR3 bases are TGCGCCAGCAGCACCGGGGGGGCCGGCACAGATACGCAGTATTTT. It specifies CASSTGGAGTDTQYF.

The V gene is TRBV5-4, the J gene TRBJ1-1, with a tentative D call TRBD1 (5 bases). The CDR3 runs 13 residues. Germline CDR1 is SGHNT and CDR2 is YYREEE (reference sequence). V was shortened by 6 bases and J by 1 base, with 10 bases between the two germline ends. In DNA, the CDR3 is TGTGCCAGCAATTACCAGGGGAACACTGAAGCTTTCTTT. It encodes CASNYQGNTEAFF.